The rows below give T cell receptor beta chains drawn from one sample of a study of T-cell memory formation after mild COVID-19. A single record per CDR3 protein comes from TCRdb applying MiXCR to the 5' RACE reads. This sample has some 120,000 distinct CDR3 sequences, with roughly 15% found just once. Sequenced material: PBMCs or a T cell subset sorted from them (not recorded which). The receptors originated from an adult woman who had mild COVID-19 (a few samples of this study predate the infection). Cell type and time point are not known. Both conserved end residues are part of each CDR3. A D gene is named only where the DNA matches it firmly. Rows may omit the clone size; those that give it use once, few, many or a size class.

v_call	d_call	j_call	clone_size	cdr3_aa	cdr3_nt
TRBV7-9	-	TRBJ2-7	-	CASSPSTGSYEQYF	TGTGCCAGCAGCCCTAGCACGGGCTCCTACGAGCAGTACTTC
TRBV11-3	TRBD1	TRBJ2-1	-	CASSTRGGPNEQFF	TGTGCCAGCAGCACCCGAGGGGGCCCCAATGAGCAGTTCTTC
TRBV13	-	TRBJ2-1	few	CASSFQGLGQFF	TGTGCCAGCAGCTTCCAGGGTCTTGGGCAGTTCTTC
TRBV27	TRBD2	TRBJ2-7	-	CASSTLGGWYEQYF	TGTGCCAGCAGTACCCTGGGAGGGTGGTACGAGCAGTACTTC
TRBV4-2	TRBD2	TRBJ2-3	-	CASSQETSGGITDTQYF	TGTGCCAGCAGCCAAGAGACTAGCGGGGGGATCACAGATACGCAGTATTTT
TRBV7-3	-	TRBJ2-7	few	CASSPRGGHIYEQYF	TGTGCCAGCAGCCCCAGGGGGGGGCACATCTACGAGCAGTACTTC
TRBV11-3	-	TRBJ2-1	-	CASSLDSRGHEQFF	TGTGCCAGCAGCTTAGACTCCAGGGGCCACGAGCAGTTCTTC
TRBV2	TRBD1	TRBJ2-3	-	CASCRDRGSSGTDTQYF	TGTGCCAGCTGCCGGGACAGGGGTTCTTCGGGCACAGATACGCAGTATTTT
TRBV4-1	-	TRBJ1-1	few	CASSPGPQNTEAFF	TGCGCCAGCAGCCCGGGACCGCAGAACACTGAAGCTTTCTTT
TRBV10-3	-	TRBJ2-1	-	CAISFQGNEQFF	TGTGCCATCAGCTTCCAGGGCAATGAGCAGTTCTTC
TRBV2	TRBD1	TRBJ1-5	-	CASSLGTGGSWVQHF	TGTGCCAGCAGTCTCGGGACAGGGGGCAGTTGGGTCCAGCATTTT
TRBV7-2	-	TRBJ2-3	few	CASSLWRTGVSTDTQYF	TGTGCCAGCAGCTTATGGAGGACGGGGGTTAGCACAGATACGCAGTATTTT
TRBV25-1	-	TRBJ2-7	-	CASNSAETPSYEQYF	TGTGCCAGCAATTCCGCAGAGACTCCATCCTACGAGCAGTACTTC
TRBV12-3/TRBV12-4	TRBD2	TRBJ2-1	few	CASRFRLAGSNEQFF	TGTGCCAGCAGATTCAGACTAGCGGGAAGCAATGAGCAGTTCTTC
TRBV7-9	-	TRBJ1-1	-	CASSQGTIEAFF	TGTGCCAGCAGCCAGGGAACCATTGAAGCTTTCTTT
TRBV12-3/TRBV12-4	-	TRBJ1-5	-	CASSPRGGNQPQHF	TGTGCCAGCAGTCCACGGGGGGGCAATCAGCCCCAGCATTTT
TRBV6-5	-	TRBJ2-7	few	CASSYRKTPRLAVSYEQYF	TGTGCCAGCAGTTACCGTAAAACGCCTCGGCTGGCGGTGTCCTACGAGCAGTACTTC
TRBV29-1	TRBD1	TRBJ2-1	few	CSVLTGGFYNEQFF	TGCAGCGTACTTACAGGGGGCTTCTACAATGAGCAGTTCTTC
TRBV11-3	-	TRBJ2-1	-	CASSPGGAGPGVEQFF	TGTGCCAGCAGCCCAGGGGGTGCGGGGCCGGGGGTTGAGCAGTTCTTC
TRBV15	TRBD1	TRBJ2-3	-	CATSKPLYRQGGTDTQYF	TGTGCCACCAGCAAACCACTCTACCGACAGGGGGGCACAGATACGCAGTATTTT
TRBV10-3	TRBD2	TRBJ2-5	few	CAILSGGTQYF	TGTGCCATCCTTAGCGGGGGGACCCAGTACTTC
TRBV6-2/TRBV6-3	-	TRBJ2-7	few	CASSYKGSSYEQYF	TGTGCCAGCAGTTACAAGGGGAGCTCCTACGAGCAGTACTTC
TRBV6-2/TRBV6-3	-	TRBJ1-1	few	CASSYTHSNTEAFF	TGTGCCAGCAGTTACACTCACTCGAACACTGAAGCTTTCTTT
TRBV20-1	TRBD1	TRBJ2-2	-	CSAMDRRSTGELFF	TGCAGTGCGATGGACAGGAGGAGTACCGGGGAGCTGTTTTTT
TRBV5-1	TRBD1	TRBJ1-4	-	CASKFGTEDEKLFF	TGCGCCAGCAAATTCGGGACAGAGGATGAAAAACTGTTTTTT
TRBV3-1	-	TRBJ2-7	-	CASSHEALFDEQYF	TGTGCCAGCAGCCACGAGGCCCTTTTCGACGAGCAGTACTTC
TRBV5-1	-	TRBJ2-3	few	CASSLNVVRSTDTQYF	TGCGCCAGCAGCTTGAATGTAGTGAGAAGCACAGATACGCAGTATTTT
TRBV6-5	-	TRBJ2-1	-	CASSYSGSDAYNEQFF	TGTGCCAGCAGTTACTCGGGGTCAGACGCCTACAATGAGCAGTTCTTC
TRBV7-9	-	TRBJ1-2	few	CASSSWGVINQGRGYTF	TGTGCCAGCAGCTCGTGGGGGGTGATAAATCAGGGTCGTGGCTACACCTTC
TRBV10-3	TRBD1	TRBJ2-7	few	CAISEPGTGIYEQYF	TGTGCCATCAGTGAACCCGGGACAGGGATTTACGAGCAGTACTTC
TRBV12-3/TRBV12-4	TRBD1	TRBJ2-2	-	CASSLPGTGGVTGELFF	TGTGCCAGCAGTTTACCCGGGACAGGGGGCGTCACCGGGGAGCTGTTTTTT
TRBV7-2	-	TRBJ2-1	many	CASSFAVYNEQFF	TGTGCCAGCAGCTTTGCAGTCTACAATGAGCAGTTCTTC
TRBV2	-	TRBJ1-1	-	CASSERFATEAFF	TGTGCCAGCAGTGAGAGGTTTGCGACTGAAGCTTTCTTT
TRBV7-9	TRBD1	TRBJ2-7	few	CASSPTGAPYEQYF	TGTGCCAGCAGCCCCACAGGGGCCCCCTACGAGCAGTACTTC
TRBV12-3/TRBV12-4	-	TRBJ1-1	few	CASSSMRVEAFF	TGTGCCAGCAGCTCTATGCGAGTTGAAGCTTTCTTT
TRBV5-5	-	TRBJ1-2	-	CASSATGCAGYGYTF	TGTGCCAGCAGCGCTACAGGGTGCGCGGGCTATGGCTACACCTTC
TRBV25-1	-	TRBJ1-5	few	CASSEQASNQPQHF	TGTGCCAGCAGTGAACAGGCTAGCAATCAGCCCCAGCATTTT
TRBV24-1	-	TRBJ2-7	-	CATSDGGYPEQYF	TGTGCCACCAGTGACGGCGGATACCCGGAGCAGTACTTC
TRBV9	-	TRBJ2-7	few	CASSPDGPYEQYF	TGTGCCAGCAGCCCAGATGGTCCCTACGAGCAGTACTTC
TRBV5-1	-	TRBJ2-3	many	CASSLGSTDTQYF	TGCGCCAGCAGCTTGGGCTCCACAGATACGCAGTATTTT
TRBV19	-	TRBJ1-1	few	CASSEVRGMNTEAFF	TGTGCCAGTAGTGAGGTAAGGGGTATGAACACTGAAGCTTTCTTT
TRBV5-1	-	TRBJ1-6	once	CASSRTGLKNSPLHF	TGCGCCAGCAGCCGTACGGGCCTCAAGAATTCACCCCTCCACTTT
TRBV19	TRBD2	TRBJ2-2	-	CASSIGGGTTGELFF	TGTGCCAGTAGTATAGGGGGGGGAACCACCGGGGAGCTGTTTTTT
TRBV18	-	TRBJ2-5	few	CASSPRNGKETQYF	TGTGCCAGCTCACCACGAAACGGAAAAGAGACCCAGTACTTC
TRBV5-1	-	TRBJ1-2	many	CASSLAQGSGYTF	TGCGCCAGCAGCTTGGCCCAGGGCTCTGGCTACACCTTC
TRBV12-3/TRBV12-4	TRBD1	TRBJ1-4	-	CASSSGGTAGEKLFF	TGTGCCAGCAGTTCCGGGGGGACAGCGGGGGAAAAACTGTTTTTT
TRBV3-1	TRBD2	TRBJ2-7	many	CASSRSGGESYEQYF	TGTGCCAGCAGCCGTAGCGGGGGGGAATCCTACGAGCAGTACTTC
TRBV11-2	-	TRBJ1-1	few	CASSPTIQGRAFF	TGTGCCAGCAGCCCAACGATACAGGGACGGGCTTTCTTT
TRBV3-1	TRBD1	TRBJ1-1	-	CASVPGDRGWTEAFF	TGTGCCAGCGTCCCAGGGGACAGGGGATGGACTGAAGCTTTCTTT
TRBV29-1	TRBD2	TRBJ2-5	-	CSVLSGVGQETQYF	TGCAGCGTCTTAAGCGGGGTAGGCCAAGAGACCCAGTACTTC
TRBV3-1	TRBD1	TRBJ1-5	-	CASSPKDRAGQPQHF	TGTGCCAGCAGCCCCAAGGACAGGGCAGGGCAGCCCCAGCATTTT
TRBV4-3	-	TRBJ2-1	few	CASSQGRDASYNEQFF	TGCGCCAGCAGCCAAGGGAGGGACGCCTCCTACAATGAGCAGTTCTTC
TRBV29-1	-	TRBJ2-3	-	CSVGRDAHTDTQYF	TGCAGCGTTGGGAGGGATGCACACACAGATACGCAGTATTTT